This TCR beta chain was obtained from a study of blood T cells in healthy people across ages. Overall study findings and caveats: Naive and antigen-experienced cells could not be conclusively compared, given unsorted PBMCs. Roughly linearly, TCR beta diversity per million T cells fell as age increased.

This CDR3 has 16 amino acids. V lost 1 base and J lost 1, with 12 bases in between. Germline assignment: CDR1 SGHVS and CDR2 FNYEAQ. Combining a sample-barcoded 5' primer with a J-beta primer mix, a second PCR ran for roughly 7 to 11 cycles. CDR3-containing paired-end reads numbered at least 2.5 million in each sample. TCRdb itself ran the 5' RACE reads through MiXCR, one entry per CDR3 protein. The sample includes hundreds of thousands of distinct CDR3 sequences, approximately 60% seen only once; the top ten take 25% to 30%. A remark on this clonotype: As yet, its antigen is unknown.

Donors each provided approximately 9.6 milliliters of peripheral blood. The V call is TRBV7-6, the J call TRBJ2-3; possibly TRBD1 for D (6 bases). Sequencing input: blood. This sequence originates from a man aged 40-50 years in good health. The DNA for the CDR3 is TGTGCCAGCAGCTTAGAGGGGGTGGCTCGCACAGATACGCAGTATTTT. Its protein product is CASSLEGVARTDTQYF.